The sample holds one count of the clone carrying this T cell receptor (beta chain). Its target is not known. This sample is part of a study of T cell responses to AZD1222 COVID-19 vaccine. The length of the CDR3 is 14 residues. Trimming stripped 4 bases from V and 5 bases from J, with 11 bases between. Germline V gene lookup returns CDR1 MNHEY and CDR2 SVGEGT. The study, taken as a whole, reports: Most donors were white British, females outnumbered males, and clonal diversity was possibly underestimated. Reportedly, nearly half the spike-specific TCRs target unmutated variant regions.

Method: immunoSEQ multiplex PCR; TCRdb's copy keeps in-frame clones and lacks some. The data hold over 95,000 clones, with around 87% observed a single time. The chain has TRBV6-2 or TRBV6-3 and TRBJ1-4; D unresolved. The sample here was peripheral blood, taken on day 0 of AZD1222 vaccination. This TCR was sampled from an adult in good health. CDR3 amino acids: CASSWGRWNEKLFF. CDR3 nucleotides: TGTGCCAGCAGTTGGGGAAGGTGGAATGAAAAACTGTTTTTT.